This T cell receptor beta chain was identified in a study of cytomegalovirus exposure and HLA in healthy donors. Study results and caveats: The investigators catalogued 150 to 200 TCR beta chains as cytomegalovirus-associated.

The donors were in the roughly 110-subject validation cohort; that cohort was separate from the approximately 700-subject first cohort. Here immunoSEQ multiplex PCR was the method, and the copy in TCRdb shows in-frame clones only, minus some. In the table there are 190,000 or so clones, around 84% of which are singletons. Germline-derived CDR1 and CDR2 are MDHEN and SYDVKM. This CDR3 has 11 residues. Trimming cost V 3 bases and J 7 bases, with 5 bases left between them. This clone was observed a single time. Its antigen is not identified. The receptor comes from a woman aged 25-40 years in good health and CMV-seropositive. The chain carries TRBV28 and TRBJ2-3, with D unclear. The source material was PBMCs. Written as DNA, the CDR3 is TGTGCCAGCAGTTTGGCCCATACGCAGTATTTT. Translated: CASSLAHTQYF.